Presented here are 12 T cell receptor beta chains from one specimen sequenced in a study of blood T cells in healthy people across ages (dated by TCRdb to the mid-2010s). Library preparation used 5' RACE. The sequencing machine was an Illumina HiSeq 2500. A second 7 to 11 cycle PCR used a sample-barcoded 5' primer and a J-beta primer mix. In TCRdb, the public reads were trimmed at Q25 with fastp and aligned with MiXCR, with productive beta chains retained. Identical CDR3 proteins give one entry, which carries the most common genes and DNA. A total of about 1,400,000 distinct CDR3 sequences appear in this sample, approximately 40% of them only once. 7% to 9.5% of the sample is taken by the ten largest. The source material was blood. The source is a woman aged 18-29 years in good health.

V and J are TRBV6-5 and TRBJ1-4; D not certain. CDR3 length equals 16 residues. Per germline, CDR1 MNHEY and CDR2 SVGAGI. V was clipped by 6 bases and J by 2 bases, with 16 bases between them. The CDR3 here is CASSRSVVATNEKLFF. CDR3 DNA: TGTGCCAGCAGCCGATCCGTTGTGGCTACTAATGAAAAACTGTTTTTT.

V is TRBV29-1 and J is TRBJ2-7; unclear D gene. This CDR3 contains 11 residues. Germline V gene sequence: CDR1 SQVTM, CDR2 ANQGSEA. With 7 bases removed from V and 5 bases from J, the gap between germline ends came to 12 bases. Here the CDR3 reads CSGLRWDEQYF. CDR3 bases: TGCAGCGGCCTAAGATGGGACGAGCAGTACTTC.

This clonotype occurred a few times. The chain carries TRBV5-1 and TRBJ2-7; D gene uncertain. Trimming took 5 bases from V and 1 from J, leaving 13 bases between them. The CDR3 sequence is 14 residues long. CDR1 is SGHRS, CDR2 YFSETQ, per germline. CDR3 nucleotide sequence: TGCGCCAGCAGACGTAACACAGCGTCCTACGAGCAGTACTTC. It encodes CASRRNTASYEQYF.

In its sample, this clonotype was seen once. CDR3 sequence: CASSYGVYRRAHEQYF. The DNA of the CDR3 is TGTGCCAGCAGTTACGGGGTCTACCGGCGGGCTCACGAGCAGTACTTC. The V and J genes are TRBV6-6 and TRBJ2-5; possibly TRBD2 for D (5 bases). The DNA end is a closer match to TRBJ2-7, so the J assignment may be wrong. The V gene's germline CDR1 is MNHNY and CDR2 SVGAGI (reference sequence). This CDR3 is 16 amino acids long.

This CDR3 reads CASSLSEGQTPYEQYF. DNA for the CDR3: TGTGCCAGCAGTTTATCTGAGGGACAGACCCCCTACGAGCAGTACTTC. The V and J genes are TRBV12-3 or TRBV12-4 and TRBJ2-7; TRBD1 agrees at 7 bases. V lost 2 bases to trimming and J lost 2 bases; unmatched junction nucleotides: 9. The CDR3 sequence is 16 residues long.

The V call is TRBV6-1, the J call TRBJ1-2; tentative D call: TRBD1 (5 bases). Trimming pared 7 bases from V and 3 bases from J, leaving 9 bases between. Per germline, CDR1 MNHNS and CDR2 SASEGT. The CDR3 contains 12 residues. CDR3 sequence reads: CASTAGDYGYTF. CDR3 sequence (DNA): TGTGCCAGCACAGCGGGGGACTATGGCTACACCTTC.

This sequence joins TRBV20-1 and TRBJ2-1; 11 bases are a match to TRBD2. V was clipped by 3 bases and J by 4 bases; unmatched bases: 8. The CDR3 has 16 amino acids. CDR1 and CDR2 (germline): DFQATT, SNEGSKA (reference sequence). The CDR3 DNA is TGCAGTGCTAGTTCTTCCCTAGCGGGAGGTTACAATGAGCAGTTCTTC. This sequence encodes CSASSSLAGGYNEQFF.

This clonotype has a handful of counts. This chain joins TRBV20-1 and TRBJ2-1; D possibly corresponds to TRBD1 (5 bases). V dropped 8 bases and J dropped 5 bases, with 16 bases sitting between them. This CDR3 contains 13 residues. CDR1 and CDR2 (germline): DFQATT, SNEGSKA (reference sequence). The CDR3 DNA reads TGCAGTCAAGCCCTAGGGGCACACAATGAGCAGTTCTTC. Amino acids: CSQALGAHNEQFF.

A few counts support this clonotype. V and J are TRBV7-2 and TRBJ2-4; possibly TRBD1 for D (5 bases). Germline loops: CDR1 SGHTA, CDR2 FQGNSA. V gave up 1 base and J gave up 7 bases, with 14 bases separating them. The CDR3 spans 15 residues. Written as DNA, the CDR3 is TGTGCCAGCAGCTTAGAGGGCAGGGCTGGGAACATTCAGTACTTC. Its translation: CASSLEGRAGNIQYF.

This chain uses TRBV12-3 or TRBV12-4 with TRBJ2-3; 8 positions agree with TRBD2. The CDR3 is 16 residues long. V lost 0 bases, J lost 0 bases, and 2 bases stayed unmatched. CDR3 amino acids: CASSLATSASTDTQYF. In DNA form, the CDR3 reads TGTGCCAGCAGTTTAGCGACTAGCGCAAGCACAGATACGCAGTATTTT.

This clonotype has a handful of counts. The chain couples TRBV10-2 to TRBJ1-1, with D hard to call. The CDR3 loop spans 14 amino acids. V was pared by 3 bases and J by 1 base, with 9 bases between. The germline V gene encodes CDR1 WSHSY and CDR2 SAAADI. The CDR3 sequence is CASSDTLGNTEAFF. The DNA for the CDR3 is TGCGCCAGCAGTGACACACTGGGGAACACTGAAGCTTTCTTT.

The chain employs TRBV6-1 and TRBJ1-1; D gene ambiguous. There are 14 residues in the CDR3. Germline V gene lookup returns CDR1 MNHNS and CDR2 SASEGT. The V end lost 4 bases, the J end lost 0 bases, and 9 bases lay between the germline ends. The CDR3 here is CASSGLTLNTEAFF. CDR3 bases: TGTGCCAGCAGTGGACTGACATTGAACACTGAAGCTTTCTTT.